A few counts support the clone carrying this TCR beta chain. The protocol was immunoSEQ multiplex PCR, while the TCRdb copy is restricted to in-frame clones and leaves out a portion. This sample yields around 140,000 clones, of which about 90% are seen a single time; around 7.3% belongs to the top ten. These data are taken from a study of control samples from healthy donors and cancer patients. Material: blood. The origin of this receptor is a man between 18 and 29 years old in good health.

CDR3 bases: TGTGCCAGCAGCCCACAGGGTCGGGGCAATCAGCCCCAGCATTTT. Residues: CASSPQGRGNQPQHF. The chain is built from TRBV6-5 and TRBJ1-5; a possible D gene is TRBD1 (6 bases). The CDR3 runs 15 residues. The germline gives CDR1 MNHEY, CDR2 SVGAGI. Trimming left V 6 bases short and J 2 bases short, with 14 bases between.